Below, 4 T cell receptor beta chains from the same sample are listed, as sequenced in a study of control samples from healthy donors and cancer patients. Sequencing was performed with immunoSEQ multiplex PCR; in TCRdb, only in-frame clones are kept and a portion is missing. Among under 300,000 clones listed, roughly 80% were seen once. Sequenced sample: PBMCs. Receptors were obtained from a woman aged 60 to 75 with lung cancer.

The gene calls are TRBV18 and TRBJ2-7, with D unresolved. V lost 2 bases and J 5 bases, leaving 4 bases between the germline ends. Germline CDR1 is KGHSH and CDR2 is LQKENI. The CDR3 is 11 residues long. CDR3 sequence: CASSPDHEQYF. In nucleotides, the CDR3 is TGTGCCAGCTCACCAGACCACGAGCAGTACTTC.

This chain uses TRBV30 with TRBJ1-2; D gene uncertain. The CDR3 is 10 amino acids. Per germline, CDR1 GTSNPN and CDR2 SVGIG (reference sequence). Trimming removed 3 bases from V and 10 bases from J, with 9 bases in between. As DNA, the CDR3 is TGTGCCTGGAGCGCCCTGGACTACACCTTC. Amino acids: CAWSALDYTF. Filled out from reference TRBV30 and TRBJ1-2, the complete variable domain reads SQTIHQWPATLVQPVGSPLSLECTVEGTSNPNLYWYRQAAGRGLQLLFYSVGIGQISSEVPQNLSASRPQDRQFILSSKKLLLSDSGFYLCAWSALDYTFGSGTRLTVV.

The chain couples TRBV28 to TRBJ1-2, with TRBD1 matching 7 bases. Germline V gives CDR1 MDHEN, CDR2 SYDVKM. The junction had 14 bases not matched to a gene; V was cut back by 6 bases and J by 4 bases. The CDR3 extends over 16 amino acids. For the CDR3, the DNA is TGTGCCAGCAGCTCAGCAGCAGGGACAGTCGTCTATGGCTACACCTTC. This gives the protein CASSSAAGTVVYGYTF.

CDR3 DNA: TGCGCCAGCAGCCAAGAAGGACTAGGAAGCACAGATACGCAGTATTTT. Translation gives CASSQEGLGSTDTQYF. The chain couples TRBV4-1 to TRBJ2-3; 7 nucleotides align to TRBD2. V trimming: 0 bases; J trimming: 0 bases; junction bases outside the gene matches: 3. The CDR3 spans 16 residues. The germline V gene has CDR1 MGHRA and CDR2 YSYEKL.